This TCR beta chain is drawn from a study of blood T cell repertoires in COVID-19. Study information: Both acute and convalescent COVID-19 samples were obtained from the United States, Italy and Spain. PBMCs, B-cell-depleted T cells, or T cells provided the cDNA or gDNA that made up the material.

Trimming pared 3 bases from V and 5 bases from J, leaving 6 bases between. CDR1 KGHSH and CDR2 LQKENI come from the germline V gene. This CDR3 is 12 amino acids long. As handled by the study authors: Researchers report that nucleated cell counts were estimated from reference gene primer amplification. Sequencing used immunoSEQ multiplex PCR; TCRdb keeps in-frame clones, though not all of them. V, J and clone size are taken as reported in that table, and D and trimming were inferred from the DNA itself. This table holds about 250,000 clones, more than 75% found once. The clonotype was recovered from a woman in her fifties or sixties who had recovered from COVID-19. This sequence joins TRBV18 and TRBJ2-3; a weak D match, TRBD1 (6 bases). The sample consisted of peripheral blood. The CDR3 loop is CASSPDRDTQYF. DNA for the CDR3: TGTGCCAGCTCACCGGACAGAGATACGCAGTATTTT.